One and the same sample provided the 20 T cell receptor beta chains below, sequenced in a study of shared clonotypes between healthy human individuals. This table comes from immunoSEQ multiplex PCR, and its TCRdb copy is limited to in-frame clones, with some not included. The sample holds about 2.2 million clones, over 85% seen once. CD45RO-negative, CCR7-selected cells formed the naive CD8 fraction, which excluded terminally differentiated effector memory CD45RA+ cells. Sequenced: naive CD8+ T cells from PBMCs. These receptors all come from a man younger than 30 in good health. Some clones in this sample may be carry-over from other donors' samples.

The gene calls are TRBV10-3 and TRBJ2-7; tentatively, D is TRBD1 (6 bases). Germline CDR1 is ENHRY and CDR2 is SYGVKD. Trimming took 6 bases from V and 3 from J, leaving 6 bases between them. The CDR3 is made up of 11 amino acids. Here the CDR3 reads CAIRGGYEQYF. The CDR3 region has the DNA TGTGCCATCAGAGGGGGCTACGAGCAGTACTTC.

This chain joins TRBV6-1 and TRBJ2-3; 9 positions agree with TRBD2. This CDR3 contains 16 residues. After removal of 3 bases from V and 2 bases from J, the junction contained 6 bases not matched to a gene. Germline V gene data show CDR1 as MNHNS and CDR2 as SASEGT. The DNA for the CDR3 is TGTGCCAGCAGTGAGGGTCTAGCGGGATACACAGATACGCAGTATTTT. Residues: CASSEGLAGYTDTQYF.

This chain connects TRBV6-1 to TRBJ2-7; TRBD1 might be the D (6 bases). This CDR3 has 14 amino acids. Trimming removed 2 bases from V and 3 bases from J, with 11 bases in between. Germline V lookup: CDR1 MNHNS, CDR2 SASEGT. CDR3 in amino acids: CASSEWDIYYEQYF. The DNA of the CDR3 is TGTGCCAGCAGTGAATGGGACATCTACTACGAGCAGTACTTC.

CDR3 sequence: CASSAHRGTGELFF. The CDR3 nucleotides read TGTGCCAGCAGCGCCCACAGGGGGACCGGGGAGCTGTTTTTT. The chain links TRBV9 to TRBJ2-2, with 8 bases lining up with TRBD1. This CDR3 region has 14 residues. Trimming took 3 bases from V and 5 from J; bases not matched to a gene: 3. Per the germline V gene, CDR1 is SGDLS and CDR2 is YYNGEE.

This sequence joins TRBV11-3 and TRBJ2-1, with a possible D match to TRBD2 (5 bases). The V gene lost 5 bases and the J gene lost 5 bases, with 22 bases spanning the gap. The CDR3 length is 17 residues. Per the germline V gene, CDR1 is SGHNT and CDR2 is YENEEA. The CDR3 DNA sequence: TGTGCCAGCAGCAATCGCGGGTTTGGCCCCTGGGACAATGAGCAGTTCTTC. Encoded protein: CASSNRGFGPWDNEQFF.

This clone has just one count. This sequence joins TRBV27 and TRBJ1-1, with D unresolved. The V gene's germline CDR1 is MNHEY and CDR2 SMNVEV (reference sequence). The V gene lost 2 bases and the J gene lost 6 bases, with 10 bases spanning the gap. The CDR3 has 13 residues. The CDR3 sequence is CASSLGPRAEAFF. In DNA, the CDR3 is TGTGCCAGCAGTTTAGGTCCCCGCGCTGAAGCTTTCTTT.

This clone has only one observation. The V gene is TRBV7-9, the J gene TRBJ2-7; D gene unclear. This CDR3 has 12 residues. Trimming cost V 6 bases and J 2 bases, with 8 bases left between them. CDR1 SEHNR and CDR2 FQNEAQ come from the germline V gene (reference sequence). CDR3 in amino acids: CASSFTPYEQYF. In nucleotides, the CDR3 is TGTGCCAGCAGTTTCACCCCCTACGAGCAGTACTTC.

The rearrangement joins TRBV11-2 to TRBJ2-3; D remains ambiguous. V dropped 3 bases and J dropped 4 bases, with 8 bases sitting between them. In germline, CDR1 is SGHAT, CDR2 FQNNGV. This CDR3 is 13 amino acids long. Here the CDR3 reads CASSFFPSDTQYF. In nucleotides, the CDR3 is TGTGCCAGCAGCTTTTTCCCCTCAGATACGCAGTATTTT. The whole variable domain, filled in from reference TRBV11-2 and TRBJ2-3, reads EAGVAQSPRYKIIEKRQSVAFWCNPISGHATLYWYQQILGQGPKLLIQFQNNGVVDDSQLPKDRFSAERLKGVDSTLKIQPAKLEDSAVYLCASSFFPSDTQYFGPGTRLTVL.

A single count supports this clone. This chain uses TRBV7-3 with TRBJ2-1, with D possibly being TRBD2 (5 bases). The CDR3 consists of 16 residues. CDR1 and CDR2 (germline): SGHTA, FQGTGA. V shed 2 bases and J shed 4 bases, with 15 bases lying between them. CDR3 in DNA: TGTGCCAGCAGCTTAGAGGGCCTAGTCCAATACAATGAGCAGTTCTTC. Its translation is CASSLEGLVQYNEQFF.

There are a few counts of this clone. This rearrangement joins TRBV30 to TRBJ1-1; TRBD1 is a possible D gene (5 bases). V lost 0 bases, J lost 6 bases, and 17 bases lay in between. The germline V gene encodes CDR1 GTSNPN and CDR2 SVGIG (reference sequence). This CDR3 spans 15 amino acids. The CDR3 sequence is CAWSVTPGLHPEAFF. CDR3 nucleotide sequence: TGTGCCTGGAGTGTAACCCCGGGACTTCACCCTGAAGCTTTCTTT.

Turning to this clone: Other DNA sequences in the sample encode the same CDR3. CDR3 nucleotide sequence: TGTGCCAGCAGCTTAGGGGCAGGCAATCAGCCCCAGCATTTT. Translated, it gives CASSLGAGNQPQHF. The chain carries TRBV7-9 and TRBJ1-5; no definite D call. Germline V gives CDR1 SEHNR, CDR2 FQNEAQ (reference sequence). The germline V and J ends were trimmed by 1 base and 2 bases, with 6 bases remaining between them. The CDR3 totals 14 residues.

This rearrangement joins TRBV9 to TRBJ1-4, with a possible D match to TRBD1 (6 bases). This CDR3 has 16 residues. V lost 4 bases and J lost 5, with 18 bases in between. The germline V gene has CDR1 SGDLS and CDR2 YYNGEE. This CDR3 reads CASSPGATVTNEKLFF. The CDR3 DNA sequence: TGTGCCAGCAGCCCAGGGGCCACCGTCACAAATGAAAAACTGTTTTTT.

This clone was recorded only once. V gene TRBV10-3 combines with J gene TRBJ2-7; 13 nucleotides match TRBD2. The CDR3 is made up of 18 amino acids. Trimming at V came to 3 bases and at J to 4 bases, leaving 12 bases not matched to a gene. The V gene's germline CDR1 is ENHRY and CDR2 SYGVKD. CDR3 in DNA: TGTGCCATCAGTGAAGGCATTACCGGGACTAGCGGGATATACGAGCAGTACTTC. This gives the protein CAISEGITGTSGIYEQYF.

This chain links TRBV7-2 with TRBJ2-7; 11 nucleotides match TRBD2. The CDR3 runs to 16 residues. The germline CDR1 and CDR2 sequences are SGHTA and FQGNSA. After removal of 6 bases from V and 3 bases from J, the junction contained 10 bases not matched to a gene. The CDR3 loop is CASSPGPSGRSYEQYF. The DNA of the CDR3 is TGTGCCAGCAGTCCAGGCCCTAGCGGGAGGAGCTACGAGCAGTACTTC.

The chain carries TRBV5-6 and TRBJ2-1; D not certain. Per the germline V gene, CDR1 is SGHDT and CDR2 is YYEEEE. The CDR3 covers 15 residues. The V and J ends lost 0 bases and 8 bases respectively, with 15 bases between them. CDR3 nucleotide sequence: TGTGCCAGCAGCTTGGAGGGTCACGGCCGCTATGAGCAGTTCTTC. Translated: CASSLEGHGRYEQFF.

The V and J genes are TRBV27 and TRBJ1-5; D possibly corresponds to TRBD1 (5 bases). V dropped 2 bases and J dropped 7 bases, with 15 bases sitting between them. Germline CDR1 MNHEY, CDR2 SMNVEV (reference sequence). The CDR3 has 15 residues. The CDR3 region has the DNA TGTGCCAGCAGTTTAGAGGGGCGGAGCAGCCAGCCCCAGCATTTT. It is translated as CASSLEGRSSQPQHF.

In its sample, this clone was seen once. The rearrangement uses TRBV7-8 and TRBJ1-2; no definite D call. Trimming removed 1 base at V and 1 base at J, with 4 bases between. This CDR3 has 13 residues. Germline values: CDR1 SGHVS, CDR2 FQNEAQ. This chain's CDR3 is CASSLEHNYGYTF. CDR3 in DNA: TGTGCCAGCAGCTTAGAACATAACTATGGCTACACCTTC. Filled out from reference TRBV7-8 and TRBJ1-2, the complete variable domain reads GAGVSQSPRYKVAKRGQDVALRCDPISGHVSLFWYQQALGQGPEFLTYFQNEAQLDKSGLPSDRFFAERPEGSVSTLKIQRTQQEDSAVYLCASSLEHNYGYTFGSGTRLTVV.

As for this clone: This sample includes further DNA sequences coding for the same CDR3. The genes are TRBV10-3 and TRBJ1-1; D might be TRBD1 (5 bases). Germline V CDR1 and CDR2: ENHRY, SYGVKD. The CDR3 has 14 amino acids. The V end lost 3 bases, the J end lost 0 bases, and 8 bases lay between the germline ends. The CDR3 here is CAISEPGMNTEAFF. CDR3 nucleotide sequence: TGTGCCATCAGTGAACCAGGGATGAACACTGAAGCTTTCTTT.

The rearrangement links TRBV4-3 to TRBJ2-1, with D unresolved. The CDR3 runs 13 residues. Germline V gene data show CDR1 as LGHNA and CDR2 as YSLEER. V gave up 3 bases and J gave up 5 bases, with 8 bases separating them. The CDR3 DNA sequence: TGCGCCAGCAGCCACAACTACGACAATGAGCAGTTCTTC. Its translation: CASSHNYDNEQFF.

CDR3 sequence (DNA): TGCGCCAGCAGCCGCAGTCGGCTAGCGGCCTACGGGGAGCTGTTTTTT. Its translation is CASSRSRLAAYGELFF. The chain couples TRBV4-3 to TRBJ2-2; 7 nucleotides align to TRBD2. CDR3 length equals 16 residues. With V trimmed by 4 bases and J by 7 bases, 12 bases remained unmatched. Germline lookup yields CDR1 LGHNA and CDR2 YSLEER.